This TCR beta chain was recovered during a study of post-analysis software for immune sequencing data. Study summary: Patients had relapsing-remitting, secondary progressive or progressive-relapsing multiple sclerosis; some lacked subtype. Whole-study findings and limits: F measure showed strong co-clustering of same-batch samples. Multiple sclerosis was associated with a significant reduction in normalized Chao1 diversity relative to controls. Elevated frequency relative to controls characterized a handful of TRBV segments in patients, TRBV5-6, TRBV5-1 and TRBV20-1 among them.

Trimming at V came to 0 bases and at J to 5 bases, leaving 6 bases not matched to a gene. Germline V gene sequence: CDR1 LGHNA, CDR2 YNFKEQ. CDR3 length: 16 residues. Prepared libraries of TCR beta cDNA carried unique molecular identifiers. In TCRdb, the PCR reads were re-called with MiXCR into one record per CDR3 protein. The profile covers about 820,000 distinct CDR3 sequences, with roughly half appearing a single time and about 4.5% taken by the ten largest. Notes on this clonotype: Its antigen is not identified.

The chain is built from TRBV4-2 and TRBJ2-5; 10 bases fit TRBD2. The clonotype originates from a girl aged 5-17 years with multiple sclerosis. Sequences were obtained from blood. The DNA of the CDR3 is TGTGCCAGCAGCCAAGATCCGACTAGCGGGTCGGAGACCCAGTACTTC. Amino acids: CASSQDPTSGSETQYF.